This TCR beta chain stems from a study of OX40 agonist ivuxolimab in advanced cancers. Overall study: The group had a mean age of 60 years, ranged from about 20 to 80, and was roughly 83% male. Findings and limits, study-wide: Average numbers of expanded clones were greater in CD8+ T cells than in CD4+.

Germline CDR1 is SGHDT and CDR2 is YYEEEE. There are 14 residues in the CDR3. V shed 2 bases and J 4 bases; nucleotides not matched to a gene: 4. With autoimmune disease history or systemic immunosuppression, patients were excluded. About this clone: The antigen remains undetermined.

TCRdb keeps only in-frame clones here, not all; method: immunoSEQ multiplex PCR. The profile shows about 66,000 clones, 85% to 90% of them singletons. This receptor was obtained from an adult with an advanced solid tumor such as melanoma, head and neck, liver or kidney cancer. This rearrangement joins TRBV5-6 to TRBJ2-7; TRBD1 matches at 9 bases. The source material was CD4+ or CD8+ T cells sorted from blood, sampled in a trial of the OX40 agonist ivuxolimab. The CDR3 nucleotides are TGTGCCAGCAGCTTTGACAGGGGGATATACGAGCAGTACTTC. The encoded protein is CASSFDRGIYEQYF.